The TCR beta chain under discussion was sequenced for a study of blood T cell repertoires in COVID-19. Study-level information: The United States, Italy and Spain were the sources of the acute and convalescent COVID-19 samples.

CDR3 length equals 14 residues. Germline-derived CDR1 and CDR2 are LNHNV and YYDKDF (reference sequence). Trimming stripped 9 bases from V and 3 bases from J, with 17 bases between. Study processing details: It was from reference gene primer amplification that nucleated cell counts were estimated. Only in-frame clones appear in the TCRdb table, and some are missing; sequencing was by immunoSEQ multiplex PCR. That table furnishes V, J and clone size, whereas the DNA furnished D and trimming. Of a few hundred thousand clones listed, approximately 86% were seen once; the top ten hold under 2%. The chain links TRBV15 to TRBJ1-2; D unresolved. Sequencing used PBMCs or T cells enriched from blood (not recorded which). The source is a woman in her 50s who had recovered from COVID-19. CDR3 region: CATGERAGYYGYTF. CDR3 nucleotides: TGTGCCACTGGAGAGAGGGCGGGATACTATGGCTACACCTTC. Full variable domain (remainder filled in from reference TRBV15 and TRBJ1-2): DAMVIQNPRYQVTQFGKPVTLSCSQTLNHNVMYWYQQKSSQAPKLLFHYYDKDFNNEADTPDNFQSRRPNTSFCFLDIRSPGLGDTAMYLCATGERAGYYGYTFGSGTRLTVV.